These 22 T cell receptor beta chains share one sample of origin, sequenced in a study of somatic mutations in cytotoxic T cells in rheumatoid arthritis. Profiling relied on immunoSEQ multiplex PCR, and the TCRdb table lists in-frame clones only, not all of them. Of 8,000 to 13,000 clones in the sample, 81% were seen once. Sequencing was done on a sample of CD8+ T cells sorted from blood. The receptors here all came from a woman in her 50s in good health.

The J gene is TRBJ2-1, the V gene TRBV7-9; 9 nucleotides agree with TRBD1. CDR1 SEHNR and CDR2 FQNEAQ come from the germline V gene (reference sequence). J gave up 8 bases and V 5 bases, and 10 bases lay outside the gene matches. The CDR3 loop spans 15 amino acids. The CDR3 region is CASSPTGGAPDEQFF. CDR3 bases: TGTGCCAGCAGCCCGACAGGGGGGGCCCCGGATGAGCAGTTCTTC.

The V call is TRBV27, the J call TRBJ2-7, with TRBD1 matching 8 bases. The CDR3 extends over 14 amino acids. The junction had 8 bases not matched to a gene; V was cut back by 6 bases and J by 4 bases. The germline CDR1 and CDR2 sequences are MNHEY and SMNVEV (reference sequence). CDR3 DNA: TGTGCCAGCAGCTGGGGAACAGGGGGGTACGAGCAGTACTTC. Its translation is CASSWGTGGYEQYF.

The rearrangement links TRBV7-9 to TRBJ2-7; TRBD2 matches 8 bases. The germline V gene has CDR1 SEHNR and CDR2 FQNEAQ (reference sequence). The V segment lost 1 base and the J segment 7 bases; nucleotides outside the gene matches: 15. This CDR3 spans 17 amino acids. CDR3 amino acids: CASSLVGGSGTLGEQYF. The CDR3 nucleotides read TGTGCCAGCAGCTTAGTCGGGGGTAGCGGGACTCTAGGGGAGCAGTACTTC.

The chain combines TRBV11-2 with TRBJ2-3; D is perhaps TRBD2 (6 bases). The ends were cut back, 8 bases at V and 1 base at J, with 16 bases in the middle. Germline CDR1 is SGHAT and CDR2 is FQNNGV. The CDR3 length is 15 residues. CDR3 sequence (DNA): TGTGCCAGCCAAGGAGGACTAAGGGGCACAGATACGCAGTATTTT. It is translated as CASQGGLRGTDTQYF.

This sequence joins TRBV13 and TRBJ1-2; 7 positions agree with TRBD1. V was pared by 4 bases and J by 6 bases, with 11 bases of the junction left unmatched. CDR3 length: 15 residues. Germline V gene lookup returns CDR1 PRHDT and CDR2 FYEKMQ (reference sequence). CDR3 nucleotide sequence: TGTGCCAGCAGCTCACGAAAAGGGGGCCCAAATGGCTACACCTTC. It yields the protein CASSSRKGGPNGYTF.

This chain uses TRBV29-1 with TRBJ2-7; D may be TRBD1 (5 bases). V lost 4 bases, J lost 2 bases, and 15 bases lay in between. This CDR3 has 14 residues. Looked up from germline, CDR1 is SQVTM and CDR2 is ANQGSEA. CDR3 sequence reads: CSVVLTAHTYEQYF. CDR3 DNA sequence: TGCAGCGTTGTGTTGACAGCCCATACCTACGAGCAGTACTTC.

The rearrangement joins TRBV10-3 to TRBJ2-5; TRBD2 is a possible D gene (6 bases). Judging by the DNA end, TRBJ2-7 fits better; the J call may be wrong. This CDR3 is built from 14 residues. Germline values: CDR1 ENHRY, CDR2 SYGVKD. CDR3 sequence reads: CAISRGAGIDEQYF. The CDR3 nucleotides are TGTGCCATCAGTCGAGGTGCGGGGATCGACGAGCAGTACTTC.

This sequence joins TRBV19 and TRBJ1-1; no clear D gene. Germline CDR1 is LNHDA and CDR2 is SQIVND (reference sequence). The CDR3 totals 15 residues. V dropped 0 bases and J dropped 1 base, with 9 bases sitting between them. CDR3 nucleotide sequence: TGTGCCAGTAGTATAGATCCTCAGGAGAACACTGAAGCTTTCTTT. This codes for CASSIDPQENTEAFF.

V is TRBV18 and J is TRBJ2-7; 10 nucleotides line up with TRBD1. The ends lost 3 bases at V and 5 bases at J; junction bases unmatched: 4. The length of the CDR3 is 14 residues. Per the germline V gene, CDR1 is KGHSH and CDR2 is LQKENI. CDR3 coding DNA: TGTGCCAGCTCACCCGCGACAGGGGGCGACGAGCAGTACTTC. The encoded protein is CASSPATGGDEQYF.

This clone was recorded a few times. This chain connects TRBV5-4 to TRBJ1-1, with 10 bases lining up with TRBD1. The CDR3 contains 16 residues. Germline-derived CDR1 and CDR2 are SGHNT and YYREEE (reference sequence). J lost 4 bases, V lost 4 bases, and 10 bases had no gene match. CDR3 region: CASSPDGTGDATEAFF. The DNA for the CDR3 is TGTGCCAGCAGCCCCGACGGGACAGGGGACGCCACTGAAGCTTTCTTT.

This chain links TRBV6-6 with TRBJ2-7, with 7 bases that match TRBD1. Unmatched junction bases numbered 5, after V lost 4 bases and J lost 2 bases. The CDR3 is 14 residues long. From germline, CDR1 is MNHNY and CDR2 SVGAGI (reference sequence). CDR3 loop: CASSFTGATYEQYF. The CDR3 DNA reads TGTGCCAGCAGTTTTACAGGGGCCACCTACGAGCAGTACTTC.

The chain carries TRBV7-8 and TRBJ2-7; D is ambiguous. Germline loops: CDR1 SGHVS, CDR2 FQNEAQ. The germline V and J ends were trimmed by 8 bases and 3 bases, with 14 bases remaining between them. The CDR3 has 13 residues. CDR3 protein: CASLIGLDYEQYF. CDR3 sequence (DNA): TGTGCCAGCTTAATCGGGTTGGACTACGAGCAGTACTTC.

The rearrangement uses TRBV6-1 and TRBJ2-7, with TRBD1 matching over 7 bases. The CDR3 is made up of 14 amino acids. In germline, CDR1 is MNHNS, CDR2 SASEGT. With V trimmed by 7 bases and J by 3 bases, 9 bases remained unmatched. The CDR3 DNA reads as TGTGCCAGCAATCTCCCGACAGGGTTCTACGAGCAGTACTTC. It specifies CASNLPTGFYEQYF.

The chain carries TRBV5-4 and TRBJ1-1; D may be TRBD1 (6 bases). The CDR3 runs 13 residues. The V and J ends lost 5 bases and 1 base respectively, with 9 bases between them. Germline assignment: CDR1 SGHNT and CDR2 YYREEE (reference sequence). This chain's CDR3 is CASRATGNTEAFF. For the CDR3, the DNA is TGTGCCAGCAGAGCGACAGGGAACACTGAAGCTTTCTTT.

V gene TRBV7-8 combines with J gene TRBJ2-7; 9 bases fit TRBD1. Germline CDR1 reads SGHVS; CDR2 reads FQNEAQ. V gave up 0 bases and J gave up 4 bases; unmatched junction bases: 10. The CDR3 spans 17 residues. CDR3 nucleotide sequence: TGTGCCAGCAGCTTAGCCGGGACAGGGCCCCTATCTTACGAGCAGTACTTC. Protein: CASSLAGTGPLSYEQYF.

The chain employs TRBV30 and TRBJ2-4, with 13 positions matching TRBD2. Germline CDR1 reads GTSNPN; CDR2 reads SVGIG (reference sequence). The CDR3 consists of 16 residues. V shed 4 bases, J shed 7 bases, and the junction held 10 bases outside the gene matches. CDR3 amino acids: CAWTPDGLAGANIQYF. CDR3 nucleotide sequence: TGTGCCTGGACCCCCGACGGACTAGCGGGAGCGAACATTCAGTACTTC.

The chain uses TRBV18 and TRBJ2-7; no clear D gene. Trimming took 5 bases from V and 0 from J, leaving 11 bases between them. CDR1 KGHSH and CDR2 LQKENI come from the germline V gene. The CDR3 covers 14 residues. CDR3 loop: CASSSRQDSYEQYF. In DNA, the CDR3 is TGTGCCAGCTCAAGCAGACAAGACTCCTACGAGCAGTACTTC.

The J gene is TRBJ1-1, the V gene TRBV7-9, with no clear D. CDR1 SEHNR and CDR2 FQNEAQ come from the germline V gene (reference sequence). V lost 5 bases and J lost 2, with 6 bases in between. CDR3 length: 12 amino acids. The CDR3 DNA reads TGTGCCAGCAGCCTTATTAACACTGAAGCTTTCTTT. This codes for CASSLINTEAFF.

This clone was seen once. The rearrangement uses TRBV11-2 and TRBJ2-1; the match to TRBD1 covers 8 bases. Germline V gene data show CDR1 as SGHAT and CDR2 as FQNNGV. CDR3 length equals 16 residues. Trimming cost V 1 base and J 4 bases; bases outside gene matches: 6. CDR3 region: CASSLGWTGLYNEQFF. DNA of the CDR3: TGTGCCAGCAGCTTAGGGTGGACAGGGCTTTACAATGAGCAGTTCTTC.

The CDR3 sequence: CATSADGGGYTF. CDR3 bases: TGTGCCACCAGCGCCGACGGGGGTGGCTACACCTTC. The gene calls are TRBV15 and TRBJ1-2; a weak D match, TRBD1 (5 bases). CDR1 and CDR2 (germline): LNHNV, YYDKDF (reference sequence). This CDR3 has 12 residues. V lost 5 bases to trimming and J lost 7 bases, with 11 bases between them. Full variable domain (outside the CDR3, taken from reference TRBV15 and TRBJ1-2): DAMVIQNPRYQVTQFGKPVTLSCSQTLNHNVMYWYQQKSSQAPKLLFHYYDKDFNNEADTPDNFQSRRPNTSFCFLDIRSPGLGDTAMYLCATSADGGGYTFGSGTRLTVV.

Relative to its sample, this clone is medium-sized (0.01 to 0.1%). The chain is built from TRBV19 and TRBJ2-7; D perhaps matches TRBD1 (6 bases). The CDR3 covers 14 residues. In germline, CDR1 is LNHDA, CDR2 SQIVND (reference sequence). Trimming cost V 7 bases and J 3 bases, with 16 bases left between them. For the CDR3, the DNA is TGTGCCAGTAAGCCAAGTACAGGGTTCTACGAGCAGTACTTC. It codes for CASKPSTGFYEQYF.

J is TRBJ2-7 and V is TRBV5-5, with 9 bases fitting TRBD2. With 5 bases clipped from V and 0 bases from J, the junction kept 6 bases outside the gene matches. The CDR3 spans 15 residues. Germline V gene sequence: CDR1 SGHKS, CDR2 YYEKEE (reference sequence). This CDR3 is CASSFSGGLSYEQYF. Here the CDR3 DNA reads TGTGCCAGCAGTTTTAGCGGGGGCCTCTCCTACGAGCAGTACTTC.